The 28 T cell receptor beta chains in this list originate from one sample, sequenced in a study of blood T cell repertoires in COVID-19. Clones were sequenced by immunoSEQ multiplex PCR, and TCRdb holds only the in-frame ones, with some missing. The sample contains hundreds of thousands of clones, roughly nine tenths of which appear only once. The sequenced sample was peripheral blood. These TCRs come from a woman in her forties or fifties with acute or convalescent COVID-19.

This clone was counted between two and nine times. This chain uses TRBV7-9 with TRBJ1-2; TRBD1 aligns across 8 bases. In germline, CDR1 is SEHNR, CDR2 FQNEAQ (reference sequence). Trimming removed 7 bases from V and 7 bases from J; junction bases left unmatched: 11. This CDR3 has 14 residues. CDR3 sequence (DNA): TGTGCCAGCACCCCCGGGCAGGGGGCTATTGGCTACACCTTC. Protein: CASTPGQGAIGYTF.

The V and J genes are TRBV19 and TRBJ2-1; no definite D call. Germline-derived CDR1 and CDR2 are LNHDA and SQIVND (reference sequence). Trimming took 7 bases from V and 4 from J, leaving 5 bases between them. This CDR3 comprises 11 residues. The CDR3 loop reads CASNSYNEQFF. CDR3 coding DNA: TGTGCCAGTAACTCTTACAATGAGCAGTTCTTC.

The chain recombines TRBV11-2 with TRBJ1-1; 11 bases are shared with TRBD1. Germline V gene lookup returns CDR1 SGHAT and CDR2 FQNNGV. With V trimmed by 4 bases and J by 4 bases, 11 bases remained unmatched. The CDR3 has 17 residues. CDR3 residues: CASSSGRRDRGGTEAFF. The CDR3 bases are TGTGCCAGCAGCTCGGGGCGGCGGGACAGGGGGGGCACTGAAGCTTTCTTT. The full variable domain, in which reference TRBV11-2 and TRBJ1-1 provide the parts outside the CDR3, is EAGVAQSPRYKIIEKRQSVAFWCNPISGHATLYWYQQILGQGPKLLIQFQNNGVVDDSQLPKDRFSAERLKGVDSTLKIQPAKLEDSAVYLCASSSGRRDRGGTEAFFGQGTRLTVV.

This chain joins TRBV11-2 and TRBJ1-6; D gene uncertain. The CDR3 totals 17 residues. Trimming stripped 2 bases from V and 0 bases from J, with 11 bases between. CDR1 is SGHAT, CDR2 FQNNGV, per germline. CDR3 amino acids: CASSLRHQSSYNSPLHF. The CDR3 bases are TGTGCCAGCAGCTTAAGACATCAGAGCTCCTATAATTCACCCCTCCACTTT.

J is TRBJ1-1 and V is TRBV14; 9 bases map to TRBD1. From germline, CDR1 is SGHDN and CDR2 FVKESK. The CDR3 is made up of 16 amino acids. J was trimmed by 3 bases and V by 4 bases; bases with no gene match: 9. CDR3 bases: TGTGCCAGCAGCCCGGACAGGGGACAAATCTACACTGAAGCTTTCTTT. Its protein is CASSPDRGQIYTEAFF.

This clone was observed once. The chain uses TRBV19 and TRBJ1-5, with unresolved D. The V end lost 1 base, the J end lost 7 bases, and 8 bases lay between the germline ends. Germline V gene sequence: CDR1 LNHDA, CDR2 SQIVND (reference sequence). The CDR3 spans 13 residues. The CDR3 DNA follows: TGTGCCAGTAGTATAGGGCCTCGCCAGCCCCAGCATTTT. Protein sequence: CASSIGPRQPQHF.

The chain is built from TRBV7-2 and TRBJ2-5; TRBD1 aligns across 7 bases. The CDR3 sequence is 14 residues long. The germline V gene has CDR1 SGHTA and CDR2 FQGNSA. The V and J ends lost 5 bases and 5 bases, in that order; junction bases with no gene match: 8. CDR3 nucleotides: TGTGCCAGCAGCCCCAGGGGGTTCAGGGAGACCCAGTACTTC. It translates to CASSPRGFRETQYF.

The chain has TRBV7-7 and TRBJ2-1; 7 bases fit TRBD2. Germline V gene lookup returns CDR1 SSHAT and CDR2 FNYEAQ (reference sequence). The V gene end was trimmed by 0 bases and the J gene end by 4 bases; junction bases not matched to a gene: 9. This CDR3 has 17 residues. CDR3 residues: CASSLALILAEYNEQFF. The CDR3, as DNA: TGTGCCAGCAGCTTAGCGCTGATTCTAGCGGAGTACAATGAGCAGTTCTTC.

The CDR3 region has the DNA TGTGCCTGGAGACTTACCGGGGAGCTGTTTTTT. Its translation: CAWRLTGELFF. V gene TRBV30 combines with J gene TRBJ2-2; no clear D gene. Trimming stripped 3 bases from V and 5 bases from J, with 4 bases between. The CDR3 runs 11 residues. CDR1 and CDR2 (germline): GTSNPN, SVGIG (reference sequence).

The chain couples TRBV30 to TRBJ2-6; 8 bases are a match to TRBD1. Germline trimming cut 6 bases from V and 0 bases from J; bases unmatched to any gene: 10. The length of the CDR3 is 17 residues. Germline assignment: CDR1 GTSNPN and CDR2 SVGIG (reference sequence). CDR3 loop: CACPIGTGDSGANVLTF. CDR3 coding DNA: TGTGCCTGTCCAATAGGGACAGGAGACTCTGGGGCCAACGTCCTGACTTTC.

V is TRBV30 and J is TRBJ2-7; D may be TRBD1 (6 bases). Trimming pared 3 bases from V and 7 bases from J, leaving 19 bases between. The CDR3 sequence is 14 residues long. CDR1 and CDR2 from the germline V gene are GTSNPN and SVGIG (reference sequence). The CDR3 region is CAWRGAQGQSEQYF. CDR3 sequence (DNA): TGTGCCTGGAGAGGGGCACAGGGTCAGAGTGAGCAGTACTTC. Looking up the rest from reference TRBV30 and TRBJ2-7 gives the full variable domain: SQTIHQWPATLVQPVGSPLSLECTVEGTSNPNLYWYRQAAGRGLQLLFYSVGIGQISSEVPQNLSASRPQDRQFILSSKKLLLSDSGFYLCAWRGAQGQSEQYFGPGTRLTVT.

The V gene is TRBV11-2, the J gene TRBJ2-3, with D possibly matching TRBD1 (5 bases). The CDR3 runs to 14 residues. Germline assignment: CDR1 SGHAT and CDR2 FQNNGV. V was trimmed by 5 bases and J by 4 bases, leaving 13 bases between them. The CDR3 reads CASSQGSQADTQYF. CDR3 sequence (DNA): TGTGCCAGCAGCCAGGGCTCCCAGGCAGATACGCAGTATTTT.

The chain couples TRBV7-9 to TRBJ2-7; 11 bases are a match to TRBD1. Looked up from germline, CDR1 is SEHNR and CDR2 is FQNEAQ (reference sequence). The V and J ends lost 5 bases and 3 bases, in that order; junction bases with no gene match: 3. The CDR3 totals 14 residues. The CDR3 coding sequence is TGTGCCAGCAGCGAGGGACAGGGGGACTACGAGCAGTACTTC. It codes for CASSEGQGDYEQYF. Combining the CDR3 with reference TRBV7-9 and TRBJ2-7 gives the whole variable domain DTGVSQNPRHKITKRGQNVTFRCDPISEHNRLYWYRQTLGQGPEFLTYFQNEAQLEKSRLLSDRFSAERPKGSFSTLEIQRTEQGDSAMYLCASSEGQGDYEQYFGPGTRLTVT.

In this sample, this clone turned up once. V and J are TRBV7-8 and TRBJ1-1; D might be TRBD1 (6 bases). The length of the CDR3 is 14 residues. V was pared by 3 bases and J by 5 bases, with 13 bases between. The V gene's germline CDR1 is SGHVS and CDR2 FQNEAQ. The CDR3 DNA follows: TGTGCCAGCAGCTTTCGGGGGGCGAGTACTGAAGCTTTCTTT. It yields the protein CASSFRGASTEAFF.

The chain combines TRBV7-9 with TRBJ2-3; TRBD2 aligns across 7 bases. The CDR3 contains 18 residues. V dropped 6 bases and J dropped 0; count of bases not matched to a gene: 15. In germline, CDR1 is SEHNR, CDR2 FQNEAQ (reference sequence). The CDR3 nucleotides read TGTGCCAGCAGACCTACGGGGCTAGCGGATACAAGCACAGATACGCAGTATTTT. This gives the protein CASRPTGLADTSTDTQYF.

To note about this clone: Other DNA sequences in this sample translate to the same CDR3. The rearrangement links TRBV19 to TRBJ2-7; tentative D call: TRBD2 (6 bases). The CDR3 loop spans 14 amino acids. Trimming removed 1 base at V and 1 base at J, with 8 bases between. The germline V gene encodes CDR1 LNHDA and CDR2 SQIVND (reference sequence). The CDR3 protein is CASSIAGESYEQYF. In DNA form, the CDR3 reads TGTGCCAGTAGTATAGCGGGAGAGTCCTACGAGCAGTACTTC.

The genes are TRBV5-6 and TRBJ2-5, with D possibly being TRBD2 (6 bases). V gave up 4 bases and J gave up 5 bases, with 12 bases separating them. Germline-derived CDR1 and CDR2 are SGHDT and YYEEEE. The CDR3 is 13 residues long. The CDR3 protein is CASSPTSTETQYF. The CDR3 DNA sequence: TGTGCCAGCAGCCCTACTAGCACGGAGACCCAGTACTTC.

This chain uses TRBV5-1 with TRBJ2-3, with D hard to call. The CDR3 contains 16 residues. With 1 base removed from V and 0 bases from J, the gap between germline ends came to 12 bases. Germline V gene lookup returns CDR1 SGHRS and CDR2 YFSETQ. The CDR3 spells CASSLNIWASTDTQYF. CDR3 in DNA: TGCGCCAGCAGCTTGAACATCTGGGCTAGCACAGATACGCAGTATTTT.

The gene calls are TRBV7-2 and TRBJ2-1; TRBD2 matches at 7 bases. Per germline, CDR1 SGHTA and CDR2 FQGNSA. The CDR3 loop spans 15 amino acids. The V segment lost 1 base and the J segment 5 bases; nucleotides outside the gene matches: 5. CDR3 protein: CASSLGLAVDNEQFF. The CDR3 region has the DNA TGTGCCAGCAGCTTAGGACTAGCCGTAGACAATGAGCAGTTCTTC. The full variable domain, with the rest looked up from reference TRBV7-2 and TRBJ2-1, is GAGVSQSPSNKVTEKGKDVELRCDPISGHTALYWYRQSLGQGLEFLIYFQGNSAPDKSGLPSDRFSAERTGGSVSTLTIQRTQQEDSAVYLCASSLGLAVDNEQFFGPGTRLTVL.

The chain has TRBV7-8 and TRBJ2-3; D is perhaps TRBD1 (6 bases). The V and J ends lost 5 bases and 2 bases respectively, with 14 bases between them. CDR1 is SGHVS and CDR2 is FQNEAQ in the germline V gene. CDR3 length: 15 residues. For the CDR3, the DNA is TGTGCCAGCAGCCCCGAGGGGGACGACACAGATACGCAGTATTTT. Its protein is CASSPEGDDTDTQYF.

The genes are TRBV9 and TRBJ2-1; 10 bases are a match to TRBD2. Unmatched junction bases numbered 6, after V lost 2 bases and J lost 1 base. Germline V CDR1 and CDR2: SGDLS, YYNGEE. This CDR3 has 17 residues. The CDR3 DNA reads TGTGCCAGCAGCGTGGGACTAGCGATGACTTCCTACAATGAGCAGTTCTTC. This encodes CASSVGLAMTSYNEQFF.

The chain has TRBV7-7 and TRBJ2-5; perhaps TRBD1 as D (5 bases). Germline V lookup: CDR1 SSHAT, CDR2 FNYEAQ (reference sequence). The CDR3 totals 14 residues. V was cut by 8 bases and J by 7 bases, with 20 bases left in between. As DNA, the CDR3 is TGTGCCAGCGATCGGAAGGGGATGTTTAGGACCCAGTACTTC. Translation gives CASDRKGMFRTQYF.

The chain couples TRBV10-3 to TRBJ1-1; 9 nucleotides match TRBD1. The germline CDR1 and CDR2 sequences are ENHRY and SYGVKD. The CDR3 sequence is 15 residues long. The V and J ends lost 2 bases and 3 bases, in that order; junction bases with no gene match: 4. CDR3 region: CAISEGGQGYTEAFF. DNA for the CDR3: TGTGCCATCAGTGAGGGGGGACAGGGCTACACTGAAGCTTTCTTT.

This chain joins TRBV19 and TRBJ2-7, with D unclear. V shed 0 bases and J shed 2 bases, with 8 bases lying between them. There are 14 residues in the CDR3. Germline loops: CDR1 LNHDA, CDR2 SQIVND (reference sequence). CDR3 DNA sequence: TGTGCCAGTAGTATAGATCCCATCCCCTACGAGCAGTACTTC. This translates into CASSIDPIPYEQYF.

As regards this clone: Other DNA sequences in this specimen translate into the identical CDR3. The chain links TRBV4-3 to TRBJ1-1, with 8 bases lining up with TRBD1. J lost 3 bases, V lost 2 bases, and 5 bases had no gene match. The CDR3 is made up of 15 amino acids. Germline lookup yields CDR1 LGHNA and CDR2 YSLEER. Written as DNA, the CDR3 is TGCGCCAGCAGCCAATACCAGGGGGCTTACACTGAAGCTTTCTTT. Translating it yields CASSQYQGAYTEAFF.

The CDR3 spells CASSYLGGVSYEQYF. The CDR3 nucleotides read TGTGCCAGCAGCTACCTAGGGGGGGTCTCCTACGAGCAGTACTTC. V is TRBV7-2 and J is TRBJ2-7; D perhaps matches TRBD2 (7 bases). Trimming took 4 bases from V and 0 from J, leaving 13 bases between them. This CDR3 is built from 15 residues. CDR1 and CDR2 from the germline V gene are SGHTA and FQGNSA. Full variable domain (missing parts from reference TRBV7-2 and TRBJ2-7): GAGVSQSPSNKVTEKGKDVELRCDPISGHTALYWYRQSLGQGLEFLIYFQGNSAPDKSGLPSDRFSAERTGGSVSTLTIQRTQQEDSAVYLCASSYLGGVSYEQYFGPGTRLTVT.

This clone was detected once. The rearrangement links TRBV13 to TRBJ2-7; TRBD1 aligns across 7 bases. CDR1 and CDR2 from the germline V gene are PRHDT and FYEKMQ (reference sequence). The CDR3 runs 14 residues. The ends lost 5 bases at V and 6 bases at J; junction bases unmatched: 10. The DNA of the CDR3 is TGTGCCAGCAGCCGGACAGGTCCAAGGCCCGAGCAGTACTTC. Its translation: CASSRTGPRPEQYF. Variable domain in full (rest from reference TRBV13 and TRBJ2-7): AAGVIQSPRHLIKEKRETATLKCYPIPRHDTVYWYQQGPGQDPQFLISFYEKMQSDKGSIPDRFSAQQFSDYHSELNMSSLELGDSALYFCASSRTGPRPEQYFGPGTRLTVT.

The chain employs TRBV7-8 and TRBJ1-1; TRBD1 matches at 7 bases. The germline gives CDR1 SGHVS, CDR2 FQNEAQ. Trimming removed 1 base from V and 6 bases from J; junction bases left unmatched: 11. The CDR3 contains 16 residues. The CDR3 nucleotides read TGTGCCAGCAGCTTAGGGGTAGGGGGCAATTCGGCTGAAGCTTTCTTT. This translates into CASSLGVGGNSAEAFF.